Following are 14 T cell receptor beta chains from one sample sequenced in a study of shared clonotypes between healthy human individuals. This table comes from immunoSEQ multiplex PCR, and its TCRdb copy is limited to in-frame clones, with some not included. The sample contains about 2.3 million clones, roughly 90% of which appear only once. The specimen sequenced was naive CD4+ T cells from PBMCs. Indicated subset: CD45RA+ positively selected. All receptors derive from a man between 18 and 35 years old in good health. Some clones in this sample may be carry-over from other donors' samples.

The V and J genes are TRBV5-1 and TRBJ1-2; D is uncertain. The V gene lost 0 bases and the J gene lost 8 bases, with 14 bases spanning the gap. The CDR3 spans 14 residues. CDR1 and CDR2 (germline): SGHRS, YFSETQ. The CDR3 here is CASSLETSARGYTF. As DNA, the CDR3 is TGCGCCAGCAGCTTGGAGACCTCAGCTCGGGGCTACACCTTC.

Of note for this clone: The same CDR3 can be traced to other DNA sequences in this sample. This sequence joins TRBV30 and TRBJ2-5; weak D call: TRBD2 (6 bases). Trimming cost V 0 bases and J 1 base, with 12 bases left between them. The CDR3 is 15 residues long. Germline loops: CDR1 GTSNPN, CDR2 SVGIG (reference sequence). CDR3 in DNA: TGTGCCTGGAGTGTCGGCGGGATCCCCCAAGAGACCCAGTACTTC. Protein: CAWSVGGIPQETQYF.

This chain links TRBV27 with TRBJ2-3, with D maybe TRBD2 (5 bases). Trimming pared 6 bases from V and 4 bases from J, leaving 26 bases between. The CDR3 runs to 18 residues. Germline V gene lookup returns CDR1 MNHEY and CDR2 SMNVEV (reference sequence). The CDR3 DNA reads TGTGCCAGCAGACGAACCACTGCATCTTGGGGAGTGGCAGATACGCAGTATTTT. The encoded protein is CASRRTTASWGVADTQYF.

This clone appeared once. Other DNA sequences in this sample translate to the same CDR3. This rearrangement joins TRBV6-5 to TRBJ2-5; 9 bases are shared with TRBD1. The germline CDR1 and CDR2 sequences are MNHEY and SVGAGI. The V segment lost 5 bases and the J segment 4 bases; nucleotides outside the gene matches: 2. This CDR3 spans 13 amino acids. The DNA for the CDR3 is TGTGCCAGCAGTCGACAGGGGGTAGAGACCCAGTACTTC. Its translation is CASSRQGVETQYF.

The genes are TRBV28 and TRBJ2-1; D is perhaps TRBD2 (6 bases). The CDR3 length is 16 residues. The V end lost 2 bases, the J end lost 5 bases, and 16 bases lay between the germline ends. CDR1 and CDR2 (germline): MDHEN, SYDVKM. CDR3 sequence reads: CASSLLASARHNEQFF. In DNA, the CDR3 is TGTGCCAGCAGTTTACTGGCTAGCGCGAGACACAATGAGCAGTTCTTC.

On this clone: The sample holds other DNA sequences that translate to the same CDR3. The chain couples TRBV2 to TRBJ1-5, with 7 bases lining up with TRBD1. The CDR3 covers 13 residues. The ends lost 4 bases at V and 6 bases at J; junction bases unmatched: 3. Germline assignment: CDR1 SNHLY and CDR2 FYNNEI. The CDR3 DNA follows: TGTGCCAGCAGTGGGCAGGGGGGTCAGCCCCAGCATTTT. Translation: CASSGQGGQPQHF.

The V gene is TRBV7-8, the J gene TRBJ2-1, with 8 bases matching TRBD2. Germline loops: CDR1 SGHVS, CDR2 FQNEAQ. This CDR3 has 17 amino acids. V trimming: 1 base; J trimming: 4 bases; junction bases outside the gene matches: 9. CDR3 sequence (DNA): TGTGCCAGCAGCTTAGAACAACTAGCGGAATATTACAATGAGCAGTTCTTC. As protein: CASSLEQLAEYYNEQFF.

Comments on this clone: Other DNA variants within this sample encode the same CDR3. The chain couples TRBV28 to TRBJ2-3; 9 positions match TRBD2. Unmatched junction bases numbered 5, after V lost 5 bases and J lost 2 bases. This CDR3 spans 15 amino acids. The germline CDR1 and CDR2 sequences are MDHEN and SYDVKM. The CDR3 reads CASSPTSGYTDTQYF. The DNA for the CDR3 is TGTGCCAGCAGTCCAACTAGCGGGTACACAGATACGCAGTATTTT.

This chain connects TRBV6-6 to TRBJ1-5; possible D gene TRBD1, 6 bases. The CDR3 totals 14 residues. Germline CDR1 MNHNY, CDR2 SVGAGI (reference sequence). The V and J ends lost 0 bases and 5 bases respectively, with 8 bases between them. CDR3 nucleotide sequence: TGTGCCAGCAGTTACTCGAGGGGGGATCAGCCCCAGCATTTT. Protein product: CASSYSRGDQPQHF.

The chain couples TRBV6-5 to TRBJ2-1, with TRBD2 matching over 10 bases. The CDR3 has 14 residues. From germline, CDR1 is MNHEY and CDR2 SVGAGI. Trimming took 6 bases from V and 5 from J; bases not matched to a gene: 4. The CDR3 sequence is CASSLLAGHNEQFF. The DNA of the CDR3 is TGTGCCAGCAGCCTACTAGCGGGACACAATGAGCAGTTCTTC.

This rearrangement joins TRBV30 to TRBJ1-1; maybe TRBD1 (5 bases). The germline V gene encodes CDR1 GTSNPN and CDR2 SVGIG (reference sequence). The CDR3 length is 14 residues. Trimming pared 5 bases from V and 0 bases from J, leaving 13 bases between. The CDR3 region is CAWDPAGLNTEAFF. The DNA for the CDR3 is TGTGCCTGGGACCCCGCGGGGCTGAACACTGAAGCTTTCTTT.

V usage is TRBV30 and J usage is TRBJ2-6, with 8 bases matching TRBD1. This CDR3 spans 17 amino acids. V shed 2 bases and J 4 bases; nucleotides not matched to a gene: 10. Germline CDR1 is GTSNPN and CDR2 is SVGIG (reference sequence). The CDR3 region has the DNA TGTGCCTGGAGTCGGGGCAGGGGGCGCACAGGGGCCAACGTCCTGACTTTC. Its protein is CAWSRGRGRTGANVLTF.

This chain uses TRBV20-1 with TRBJ2-5; weak D call: TRBD2 (5 bases). Gene TRBJ2-7 matches the end of the DNA better, so the J call may be wrong. In germline, CDR1 is DFQATT, CDR2 SNEGSKA (reference sequence). This CDR3 contains 11 residues. This CDR3 is CRVGGSYEQYF. The CDR3, as DNA: TGCAGGGTCGGCGGGTCCTACGAGCAGTACTTC.

This clone has a single count. The genes are TRBV5-1 and TRBJ2-1; unclear D gene. Trimming cost V 2 bases and J 3 bases, with 6 bases left between them. The CDR3 is 13 residues long. The germline gives CDR1 SGHRS, CDR2 YFSETQ. CDR3 DNA sequence: TGCGCCAGCAGCTTTGAGCGCTACAATGAGCAGTTCTTC. It codes for CASSFERYNEQFF. The variable domain in full, completed from reference TRBV5-1 and TRBJ2-1, reads KAGVTQTPRYLIKTRGQQVTLSCSPISGHRSVSWYQQTPGQGLQFLFEYFSETQRNKGNFPGRFSGRQFSNSRSEMNVSTLELGDSALYLCASSFERYNEQFFGPGTRLTVL.